This T cell receptor (beta chain) was documented in a study of blood T cell repertoires in COVID-19. Study details: COVID-19 samples from acute and convalescent phases originated in the United States, Italy and Spain.

Remarks on this clone: The same CDR3 also results from other DNA sequences found in this sample.

This CDR3 spans 16 amino acids. J was trimmed by 1 base and V by 0 bases; bases with no gene match: 3. The germline V gene has CDR1 SGHRS and CDR2 YFSETQ. Participants were placed into cohorts based on the clinical history they reported. Original analysis: Nucleated cell counts were estimated from reference gene primer amplification. Sequencing used immunoSEQ multiplex PCR; TCRdb keeps in-frame clones, though not all of them. V and J calls and clone size are those listed in that table; D and trimming were worked out from the DNA. The sample holds around 500,000 clones, around 85% seen once. The gene calls are TRBV5-1 and TRBJ2-5, with 10 bases fitting TRBD2. The sample comprised PBMCs or T cells enriched from blood (not recorded which). This clonotype was obtained from a woman aged 55 to 70 who had recovered from COVID-19. DNA for the CDR3: TGCGCCAGCAGCTTGGGTCTAGCGGGGGCCCAAGAGACCCAGTACTTC. Amino acids: CASSLGLAGAQETQYF.